Below are 11 T cell receptor beta chains sequenced from a single sample in a study of blood T cell repertoires in COVID-19. Sequenced by immunoSEQ multiplex PCR; TCRdb stores in-frame clones only, minus some. This sample yields some 69,000 clones, of which 80% to 95% are seen a single time; approximately 0.57% belongs to the top ten. The sample taken for sequencing was peripheral blood. Receptor source: a man in his fifties with COVID-19, enrolled during active disease.

The rearrangement joins TRBV25-1 to TRBJ1-1; possible D gene TRBD1, 5 bases. CDR3 length equals 14 residues. Per germline, CDR1 MGHDK and CDR2 SYGVNS. Trimming removed 3 bases at V and 2 bases at J, with 10 bases between. CDR3 bases: TGTGCCAGCAGTGACGTGGGGCGCAACACTGAAGCTTTCTTT. It specifies CASSDVGRNTEAFF. Drawing the rest from reference TRBV25-1 and TRBJ1-1, the complete variable domain is EADIYQTPRYLVIGTGKKITLECSQTMGHDKMYWYQQDPGMELHLIHYSYGVNSTEKGDLSSESTVSRIRTEHFPLTLESARPSHTSQYLCASSDVGRNTEAFFGQGTRLTVV.

V is TRBV5-1 and J is TRBJ2-7; D possibly corresponds to TRBD2 (5 bases). Trimming left V 8 bases short and J 6 bases short, with 24 bases between. Per germline, CDR1 SGHRS and CDR2 YFSETQ. The CDR3 totals 15 residues. CDR3 nucleotides: TGCGCCAGTCGCCCGACCGTTGGGAGTAGTTTCGAGCAGTACTTC. Translating it yields CASRPTVGSSFEQYF.

This clone was found once. J is TRBJ1-2 and V is TRBV27; the D gene is possibly TRBD1 (6 bases). V lost 7 bases and J 8 bases, leaving 20 bases between the germline ends. The CDR3 totals 14 residues. CDR1 is MNHEY and CDR2 is SMNVEV in the germline V gene (reference sequence). Written as DNA, the CDR3 is TGTGCCAGCAAGCCTCAAGACAGGTCCGTGGGCTACACCTTC. It encodes CASKPQDRSVGYTF.

The V call is TRBV28, the J call TRBJ1-5, with TRBD1 identical over 10 bases. From germline, CDR1 is MDHEN and CDR2 SYDVKM. This CDR3 comprises 17 residues. J lost 1 base, V lost 6 bases, and 9 bases had no gene match. The CDR3: CASRTGTGEGSNQPQHF. CDR3 nucleotide sequence: TGTGCCAGCAGGACCGGGACAGGGGAAGGGAGCAATCAGCCCCAGCATTTT. Supplemented by reference TRBV28 and TRBJ1-5, the full variable domain reads DVKVTQSSRYLVKRTGEKVFLECVQDMDHENMFWYRQDPGLGLRLIYFSYDVKMKEKGDIPEGYSVSREKKERFSLILESASTNQTSMYLCASRTGTGEGSNQPQHFGDGTRLSIL.

The CDR3 region has the DNA TGCGCCAGCAGCCAAGAGAGACAGGGTCGGGACACTGAAGCTTTCTTT. This gives the protein CASSQERQGRDTEAFF. The chain recombines TRBV4-1 with TRBJ1-1, with TRBD1 matching 7 bases. Germline CDR1 MGHRA, CDR2 YSYEKL. The CDR3 totals 16 residues. The junction had 7 bases not matched to a gene; V was cut back by 0 bases and J by 3 bases.

The chain recombines TRBV9 with TRBJ1-1; D is possibly TRBD1 (5 bases). CDR3 length equals 13 residues. Germline V gene lookup returns CDR1 SGDLS and CDR2 YYNGEE. Trimming stripped 3 bases from V and 4 bases from J, with 10 bases between. For the CDR3, the DNA is TGTGCCAGCAGCGGTCGCGGGGGCACTGAAGCTTTCTTT. This sequence encodes CASSGRGGTEAFF.

The rearrangement joins TRBV2 to TRBJ1-4, with D possibly TRBD1 on 5 matching bases. Germline V lookup: CDR1 SNHLY, CDR2 FYNNEI. Trimming shortened V by 4 bases and J by 0 bases, and 9 bases separated the two germline ends. The CDR3 has 15 residues. The CDR3 protein is CASSATTATNEKLFF. DNA of the CDR3: TGTGCCAGCAGTGCTACGACAGCAACTAATGAAAAACTGTTTTTT.

CDR3 protein: CASSRNVNPQGYTEAFF. As DNA, the CDR3 is TGTGCCAGCTCACGAAACGTAAACCCTCAGGGTTACACTGAAGCTTTCTTT. The chain carries TRBV18 and TRBJ1-1, with D tentatively TRBD1 (5 bases). Germline CDR1 reads KGHSH; CDR2 reads LQKENI. CDR3 size: 17 residues. V shed 4 bases and J shed 3 bases, with 21 bases lying between them.

The gene calls are TRBV7-8 and TRBJ1-2, with TRBD1 matching over 7 bases. This CDR3 region has 14 residues. The V segment lost 1 base and the J segment 2 bases; nucleotides outside the gene matches: 1. Germline V gene lookup returns CDR1 SGHVS and CDR2 FQNEAQ. The CDR3 sequence: CASSLVQGNYGYTF. DNA for the CDR3: TGTGCCAGCAGCTTAGTACAGGGGAACTATGGCTACACCTTC.

The V gene is TRBV28, the J gene TRBJ2-3; D is possibly TRBD1 (5 bases). The CDR3 is made up of 13 amino acids. The V end lost 3 bases, the J end lost 5 bases, and 9 bases lay between the germline ends. Per the germline V gene, CDR1 is MDHEN and CDR2 is SYDVKM. This chain's CDR3 is CASSLGPGDTQYF. As DNA, the CDR3 is TGTGCCAGCAGTTTGGGGCCAGGAGATACGCAGTATTTT.

This clone was counted a few times. The rearrangement joins TRBV30 to TRBJ1-6; D ambiguous. The germline V gene encodes CDR1 GTSNPN and CDR2 SVGIG (reference sequence). Trimming cost V 2 bases and J 5 bases, with 10 bases left between them. This CDR3 region has 14 residues. As DNA, the CDR3 is TGTGCCTGGAGTACGGGTCAGAATAATTCACCCCTCCACTTT. As protein: CAWSTGQNNSPLHF.